This section outlines one T cell receptor (beta chain) sequence together with its context. Generated by immunoSEQ multiplex PCR, the TCRdb table keeps only in-frame clones and is missing some. The profile shows about 140,000 clones, 90% of them singletons. CDR1 is LNHDA and CDR2 is SQIVND in the germline V gene (reference sequence). The CDR3 contains 13 residues. V shed 10 bases and J 2 bases; nucleotides not matched to a gene: 4. This sample stems from a study of T cell responses to AZD1222 COVID-19 vaccine. The genes are TRBV19 and TRBJ1-3, with 8 bases aligning to TRBD1. The source of this sequence is an adult in good health. The material sequenced was peripheral blood, taken on day 0 of AZD1222 vaccination. CDR3 coding DNA: TGTGCCACTACGACAGGGGCTGGAAACACCATATATTTT. It specifies CATTTGAGNTIYF.